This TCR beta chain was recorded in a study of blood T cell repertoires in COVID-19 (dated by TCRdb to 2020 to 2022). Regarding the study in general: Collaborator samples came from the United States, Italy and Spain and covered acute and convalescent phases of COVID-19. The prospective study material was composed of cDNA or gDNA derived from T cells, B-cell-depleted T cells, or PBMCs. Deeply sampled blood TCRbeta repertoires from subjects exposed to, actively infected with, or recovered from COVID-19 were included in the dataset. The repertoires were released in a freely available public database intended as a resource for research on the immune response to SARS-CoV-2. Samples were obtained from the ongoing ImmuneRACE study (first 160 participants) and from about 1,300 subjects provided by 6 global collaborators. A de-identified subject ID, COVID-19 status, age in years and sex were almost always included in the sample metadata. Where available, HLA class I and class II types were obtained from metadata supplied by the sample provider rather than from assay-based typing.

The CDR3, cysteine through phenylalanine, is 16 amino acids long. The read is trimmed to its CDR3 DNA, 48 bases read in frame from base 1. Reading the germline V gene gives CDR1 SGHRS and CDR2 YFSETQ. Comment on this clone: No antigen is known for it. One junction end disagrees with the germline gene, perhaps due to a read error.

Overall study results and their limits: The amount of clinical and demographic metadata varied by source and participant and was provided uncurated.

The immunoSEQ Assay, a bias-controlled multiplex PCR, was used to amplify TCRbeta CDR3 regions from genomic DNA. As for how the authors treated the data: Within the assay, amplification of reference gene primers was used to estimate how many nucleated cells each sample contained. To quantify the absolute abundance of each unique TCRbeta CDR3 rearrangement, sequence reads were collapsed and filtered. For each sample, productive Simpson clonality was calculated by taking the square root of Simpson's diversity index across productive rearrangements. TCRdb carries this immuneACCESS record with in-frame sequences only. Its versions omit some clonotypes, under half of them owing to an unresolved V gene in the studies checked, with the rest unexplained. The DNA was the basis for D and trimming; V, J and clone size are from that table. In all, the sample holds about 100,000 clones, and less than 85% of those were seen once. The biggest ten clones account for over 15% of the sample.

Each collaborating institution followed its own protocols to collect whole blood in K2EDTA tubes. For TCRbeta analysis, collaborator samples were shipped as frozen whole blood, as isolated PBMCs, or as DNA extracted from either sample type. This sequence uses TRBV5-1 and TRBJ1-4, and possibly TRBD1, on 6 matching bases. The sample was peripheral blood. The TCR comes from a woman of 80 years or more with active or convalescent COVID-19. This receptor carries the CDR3 CASSRISGAIDEKLFF. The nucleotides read TGTGCCAGCAGTAGGATCTCAGGGGCAATTGACGAAAAACTGTTTTTT.